The entry below gives a single TCR beta chain sequence along with its context. The sample comes from a study of blood T cell repertoires in COVID-19. In the study overall: COVID-19 samples collected from the United States, Italy and Spain covered acute and convalescent phases. From T cells, B-cell-depleted T cells, or PBMCs came the material, which was cDNA or gDNA.

Repertoires were generated with immunoSEQ multiplex PCR, while TCRdb's copy carries only in-frame clones and drops some. Of some 77,000 clones in the sample, nearly 90% were seen once. Germline V gives CDR1 SGHAT, CDR2 FQNNGV. This CDR3 comprises 13 residues. V gave up 2 bases and J gave up 5 bases, with 9 bases separating them. The chain carries TRBV11-2 and TRBJ1-2, with D hard to call. This sequence originates from a woman older than 75 with active or convalescent COVID-19. Sample: peripheral blood. The CDR3 coding sequence is TGTGCCAGCAGCTTATCGGGGAGTTATGGCTACACCTTC. The encoded protein is CASSLSGSYGYTF.